The clone carrying this TCR beta chain appeared a few times. What it recognizes is unknown. This sample is drawn from a study of cytomegalovirus exposure and HLA in healthy donors. Findings and limits, study-wide: Immune exposure data for these donors was limited to CMV serostatus. Presence/absence analyses took donor sequencing depth as roughly uniform.

There are 16 residues in the CDR3. With 6 bases clipped from V and 2 bases from J, the junction kept 11 bases outside the gene matches. Germline V lookup: CDR1 MNHNY, CDR2 SVGAGI (reference sequence). The primer mix had 60 Vbeta and 13 Jbeta primers. The assay was immunoSEQ multiplex PCR, and TCRdb's table has in-frame clones only and misses some. The profile covers 95,000 to 110,000 clones, with around 10% appearing a single time and about 5% taken by the ten largest. This clonotype originated in a man aged 35 to 55 in good health and CMV-seropositive. This chain joins TRBV6-6 and TRBJ2-5; TRBD2 aligns across 8 bases. The source material was PBMCs. CDR3 sequence reads: CASRRGEVGRQETQYF. CDR3 coding DNA: TGTGCCAGCAGGCGGGGGGAGGTGGGACGGCAAGAGACCCAGTACTTC.